This T cell receptor (beta chain) was identified in a study of blood T cell repertoires in COVID-19. Study summary: Samples of COVID-19 (acute and convalescent) were obtained from the United States, Italy and Spain. PBMCs, B-cell-depleted T cells, or T cells provided the cDNA or gDNA that made up the material.

Per the original methods: Estimated nucleated cell counts came from reference gene primer amplification. The repertoire was sequenced with immunoSEQ multiplex PCR; TCRdb's copy has only in-frame clones and lacks some. V, J and clone size reflect that table, while D and trimming were determined from the DNA. Altogether more than 250,000 clones are present, about 86% being singletons, with the ten largest covering 2.1%. Germline V gives CDR1 SGHRS, CDR2 YFSETQ. V lost 2 bases to trimming and J lost 0 bases, with 17 bases between them. The CDR3 contains 18 residues. The V call is TRBV5-1, the J call TRBJ1-4; D is uncertain. The source is a woman in her twenties or thirties who had recovered from COVID-19. Sequences were obtained from peripheral blood. CDR3 residues: CASSFWTNRGATNEKLFF. For the CDR3, the DNA is TGCGCCAGCAGCTTTTGGACGAACCGGGGTGCAACTAATGAAAAACTGTTTTTT.